This TCR beta chain derives from a study of blood T cell repertoires in COVID-19. Per the original methods: Counts of nucleated cells, estimated from reference gene primer amplification, were obtained. Sequenced by immunoSEQ multiplex PCR; TCRdb stores in-frame clones only, minus some. For V, J and clone size, that table is used; D and trimming come from the DNA. The repertoire holds under 150,000 clones, with about four fifths as singletons. Sequencing was done on a sample of peripheral blood. This sequence was found in a man at least 80 years old with acute or convalescent COVID-19.

This CDR3 is CASRGTGRNQPQHF. In DNA form, the CDR3 reads TGTGCCAGCAGAGGGACAGGGAGAAATCAGCCCCAGCATTTT. The J gene is TRBJ1-5, the V gene TRBV2; 9 nucleotides align to TRBD1. V shed 6 bases, J shed 4 bases, and the junction held 4 bases outside the gene matches. Per the germline V gene, CDR1 is SNHLY and CDR2 is FYNNEI. The CDR3 has 14 residues.